The T cell receptor (beta chain) described here comes from a study of cytotoxic CD8 clonotypes in ibrutinib-treated CLL. As for the study in general: The authors obtained response samples at a median of about 13 months of treatment, range 6 to 36.

As for this clone: Its target is not known.

Findings and caveats of the study: Sustained-remission patients were sampled at different times than progressing patients were.

The germline V gene has CDR1 GTSNPN and CDR2 SVGIG (reference sequence). The J segment lost 4 bases and the V segment lost 0 bases, leaving 2 bases of the junction unmatched. This CDR3 comprises 13 residues. Sequencing was performed with immunoSEQ multiplex PCR; in TCRdb, only in-frame clones are kept and a portion is missing. This table has more than 300,000 clones, around four fifths appearing once. The source of this sequence is a human donor with chronic lymphocytic leukemia. The chain joins TRBV30 to TRBJ2-5; 7 bases fit TRBD1. The specimen was PBMCs, collected before ibrutinib treatment. CDR3 coding DNA: TGTGCCTGGAGTGTAGGGGGCCGAGAGACCCAGTACTTC. The encoded protein is CAWSVGGRETQYF.